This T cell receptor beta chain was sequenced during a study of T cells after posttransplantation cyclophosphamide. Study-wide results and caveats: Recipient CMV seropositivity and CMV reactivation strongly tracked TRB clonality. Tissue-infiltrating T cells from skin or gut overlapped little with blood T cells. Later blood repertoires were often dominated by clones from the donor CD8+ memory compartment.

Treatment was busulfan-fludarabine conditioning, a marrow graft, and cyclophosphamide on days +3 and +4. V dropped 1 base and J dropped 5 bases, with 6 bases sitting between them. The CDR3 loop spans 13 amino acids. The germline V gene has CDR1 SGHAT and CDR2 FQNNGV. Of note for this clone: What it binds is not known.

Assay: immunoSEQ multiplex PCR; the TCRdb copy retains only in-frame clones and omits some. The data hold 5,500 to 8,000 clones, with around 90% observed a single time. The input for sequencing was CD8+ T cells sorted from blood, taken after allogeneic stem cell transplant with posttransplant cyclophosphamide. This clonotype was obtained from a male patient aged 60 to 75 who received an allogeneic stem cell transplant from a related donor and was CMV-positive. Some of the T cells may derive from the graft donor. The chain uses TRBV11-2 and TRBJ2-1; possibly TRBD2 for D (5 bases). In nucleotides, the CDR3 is TGTGCCAGCAGCTTAGTCGGGGACAATGAGCAGTTCTTC. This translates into CASSLVGDNEQFF. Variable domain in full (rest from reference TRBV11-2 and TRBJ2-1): EAGVAQSPRYKIIEKRQSVAFWCNPISGHATLYWYQQILGQGPKLLIQFQNNGVVDDSQLPKDRFSAERLKGVDSTLKIQPAKLEDSAVYLCASSLVGDNEQFFGPGTRLTVL.